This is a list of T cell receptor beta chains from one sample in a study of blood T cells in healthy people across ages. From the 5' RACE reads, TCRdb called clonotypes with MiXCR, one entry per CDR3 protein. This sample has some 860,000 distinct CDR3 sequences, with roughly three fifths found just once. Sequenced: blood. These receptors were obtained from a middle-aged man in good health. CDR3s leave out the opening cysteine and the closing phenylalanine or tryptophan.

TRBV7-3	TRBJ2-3	ASSQLQGLAGGSTQY
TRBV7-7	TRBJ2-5	ASRGQYQETQY
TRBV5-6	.	ASSLEGQGYYYEQY
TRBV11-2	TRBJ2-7	ASSLIPVAGEQY
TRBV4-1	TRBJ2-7	ASSQGLMAYEQY
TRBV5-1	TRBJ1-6	ASSLGGQRNSPLH
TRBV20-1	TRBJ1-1	SAREPTEAF
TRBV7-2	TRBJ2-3	ASSPLGAGATDTQY
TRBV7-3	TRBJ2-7	ASSLGLTRVSYEQY
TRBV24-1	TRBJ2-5	ATSGGGQVQEAQY
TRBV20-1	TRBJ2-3	SARSPTGTDTQY
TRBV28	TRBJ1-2	ASMVSTSWGGYT
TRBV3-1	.	ASSQVGGSFNEQF
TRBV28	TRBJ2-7	ASSIVRLAGAYEQY
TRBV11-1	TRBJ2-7	ASSGAGLRVYEQY
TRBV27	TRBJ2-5	ASRLQKGDQETQY
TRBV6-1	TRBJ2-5	ASSEFSNPETQY
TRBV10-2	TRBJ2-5	ASSWGTAGETQY
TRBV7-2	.	ASSLAQESRNEQY
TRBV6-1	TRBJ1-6	ASVDREGSPLH
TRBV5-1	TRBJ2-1	ASSLVGARGGYNEQF
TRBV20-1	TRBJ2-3	SARDRASFLADTQY
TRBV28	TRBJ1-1	ASGIQGRGTEAF
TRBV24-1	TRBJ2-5	ATSELQGLGETQY
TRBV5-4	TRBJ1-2	ASSAGGTGANYGYT
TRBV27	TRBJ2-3	ASSSRDRGADTQY
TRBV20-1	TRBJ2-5	SARSGQGARGTQY
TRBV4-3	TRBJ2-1	ASSQDPGQNNNEQF
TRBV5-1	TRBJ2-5	ASSDGTGLRETQY
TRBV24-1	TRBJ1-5	ATSESTGIENQPQH
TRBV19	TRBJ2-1	ASSTEQGGEQF
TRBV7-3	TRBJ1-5	ASSPGQGDPLSNQPQH
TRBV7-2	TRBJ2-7	ASSLALRKSSYEQY
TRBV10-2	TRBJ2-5	ASSESYWGTQY
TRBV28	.	ASSPNPDRVIAYEQY
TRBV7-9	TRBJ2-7	ASSLSWYEQY
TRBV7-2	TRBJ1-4	ASSWDRVTEKLF
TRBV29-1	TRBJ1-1	SVETGPMNTEAF
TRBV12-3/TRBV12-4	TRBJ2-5	ASSFPGQGQETQN
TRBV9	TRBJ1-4	ASSPRTGLAEKLF
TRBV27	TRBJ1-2	ASSFNGYRVDGYT
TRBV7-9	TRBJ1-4	ASSPQEKLF
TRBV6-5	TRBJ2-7	ASSPETGTTYEQY
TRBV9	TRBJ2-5	ASSLTGAPQETQY
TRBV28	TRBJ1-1	ASSYPRPNTEAF
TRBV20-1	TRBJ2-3	SATGLPSPMDTQY
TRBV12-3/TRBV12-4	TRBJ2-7	ASSLVLRFQTSGSAAPYEQY
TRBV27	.	ASKPTGGETQY
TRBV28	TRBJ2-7	ASRPNPGLPKEQY
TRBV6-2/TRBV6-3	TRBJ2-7	ASFRGQPYEQY